A selection of T cell receptor beta chains follows, all from one sample in a study of vaccination effects on CD4 cells after COVID-19. TCRdb's copy holds only in-frame clones and misses some; the assay was immunoSEQ multiplex PCR. The sample lists under 70,000 clones, around three quarters seen once, with approximately 3.7% in the top ten. No antigen has been assigned to these receptors. The sample consisted of CD4+ T cells from PBMCs cultured with HCoV-OC43 spike peptides, taken before COVID-19 vaccination. The receptor set was obtained from a human donor who received a COVID-19 vaccine. The CDR3 runs from the conserved cysteine through the conserved F or W. D genes are given only for firm matches. Not all rows give a size; the values are once, few, many and, for expanded clones, a class.

J gene: TRBJ1-5
D gene: NA
V gene: TRBV19
clone size: few
CDR3 protein: CASSVPDRYQPQHF
CDR3 DNA: TGTGCCAGTAGTGTACCCGACCGGTATCAGCCCCAGCATTTT

J gene: TRBJ1-2
D gene: NA
V gene: TRBV7-2
clone size: NA
CDR3 protein: CASSLAPRGYTF
CDR3 DNA: TGTGCCAGCAGCTTAGCCCCACGTGGCTACACCTTC

J gene: TRBJ1-4
D gene: NA
V gene: TRBV27
clone size: NA
CDR3 protein: CASSPGTTAGKLFF
CDR3 DNA: TGTGCCAGCAGCCCAGGGACCACCGCGGGGAAACTGTTTTTT

J gene: TRBJ1-1
D gene: TRBD1
V gene: TRBV2
clone size: NA
CDR3 protein: CASSGQGGNTEAFF
CDR3 DNA: TGTGCCAGCAGTGGACAGGGAGGGAACACTGAAGCTTTCTTT

J gene: TRBJ1-6
D gene: NA
V gene: TRBV7-8
clone size: once
CDR3 protein: CASSLELGSPLHF
CDR3 DNA: TGTGCCAGCAGCTTAGAGCTCGGATCACCCCTCCACTTT

J gene: TRBJ2-3
D gene: TRBD2
V gene: TRBV7-3
clone size: NA
CDR3 protein: CASSLTSGGLTDTQYF
CDR3 DNA: TGTGCCAGCAGCTTAACTAGCGGGGGGCTCACAGATACGCAGTATTTT

J gene: TRBJ2-3
D gene: NA
V gene: TRBV5-1
clone size: once
CDR3 protein: CASSLAVTDTQYF
CDR3 DNA: TGCGCCAGCAGCTTGGCAGTCACAGATACGCAGTATTTT

J gene: TRBJ2-5
D gene: NA
V gene: TRBV14
clone size: NA
CDR3 protein: CASSRGTSDQETQYF
CDR3 DNA: TGTGCCAGCAGCCGAGGGACATCGGATCAAGAGACCCAGTACTTC

J gene: TRBJ2-2
D gene: TRBD1
V gene: TRBV28
clone size: few
CDR3 protein: CASSPAGTGNTGELFF
CDR3 DNA: TGTGCCAGCAGTCCCGCCGGGACAGGAAACACCGGGGAGCTGTTTTTT

J gene: TRBJ2-2
D gene: NA
V gene: TRBV9
clone size: few
CDR3 protein: CASSVLGAGTGELFF
CDR3 DNA: TGTGCCAGCAGCGTACTTGGGGCTGGCACCGGGGAGCTGTTTTTT

J gene: TRBJ2-5
D gene: NA
V gene: TRBV7-8
clone size: NA
CDR3 protein: CASSLVGETQYF
CDR3 DNA: TGTGCCAGCAGCTTAGTAGGAGAGACCCAGTACTTC

J gene: TRBJ2-5
D gene: NA
V gene: TRBV30
clone size: NA
CDR3 protein: CAWSVLGTQYF
CDR3 DNA: TGTGCCTGGAGCGTCTTGGGGACCCAGTACTTC

J gene: TRBJ2-1
D gene: TRBD1
V gene: TRBV5-1
clone size: NA
CDR3 protein: CASSHGTGYYNEQFF
CDR3 DNA: TGCGCCAGCAGCCACGGGACAGGGTATTACAATGAGCAGTTCTTC

J gene: TRBJ1-4
D gene: TRBD1
V gene: TRBV24-1
clone size: NA
CDR3 protein: CATSPGPGGDRTNEKLFF
CDR3 DNA: TGTGCCACCAGTCCCGGACCAGGGGGCGATAGAACTAATGAAAAACTGTTTTTT